This T cell receptor (beta chain) originates from a study of T cell responses to AZD1222 COVID-19 vaccine. Findings and limits, study-wide: Unmutated variant regions are reportedly the target of nearly half of TCRs that are spike-specific. Spike-specific TCR breadth rose after two AZD1222 doses, and depth rose as well. The donor group comprised mostly white British people and more females; the analysis possibly underestimated clonal diversity. Regions 160-218 and 743-854 dominated among vaccine-associated CD4 TCRs spanning spike.

Clones were sequenced by immunoSEQ multiplex PCR, and TCRdb holds only the in-frame ones, with some missing. This sample yields some 65,000 clones, of which less than 85% are seen a single time; more than 20% belongs to the top ten. About this clone itself: The antigen is not known.

The V and J ends lost 10 bases and 5 bases respectively, with 18 bases between them. CDR1 is SGHNT, CDR2 YYREEE, per germline (reference sequence). This CDR3 is built from 13 residues. The sequence was collected from an adult in good health. The material sequenced was peripheral blood, taken on day 0 of MenACWY control vaccination. This chain uses TRBV5-4 with TRBJ1-1, with D possibly matching TRBD1 (6 bases). CDR3 DNA: TGTGCCGGTCCGACAGGTCCCAATACTGAAGCTTTCTTT. It encodes CAGPTGPNTEAFF.